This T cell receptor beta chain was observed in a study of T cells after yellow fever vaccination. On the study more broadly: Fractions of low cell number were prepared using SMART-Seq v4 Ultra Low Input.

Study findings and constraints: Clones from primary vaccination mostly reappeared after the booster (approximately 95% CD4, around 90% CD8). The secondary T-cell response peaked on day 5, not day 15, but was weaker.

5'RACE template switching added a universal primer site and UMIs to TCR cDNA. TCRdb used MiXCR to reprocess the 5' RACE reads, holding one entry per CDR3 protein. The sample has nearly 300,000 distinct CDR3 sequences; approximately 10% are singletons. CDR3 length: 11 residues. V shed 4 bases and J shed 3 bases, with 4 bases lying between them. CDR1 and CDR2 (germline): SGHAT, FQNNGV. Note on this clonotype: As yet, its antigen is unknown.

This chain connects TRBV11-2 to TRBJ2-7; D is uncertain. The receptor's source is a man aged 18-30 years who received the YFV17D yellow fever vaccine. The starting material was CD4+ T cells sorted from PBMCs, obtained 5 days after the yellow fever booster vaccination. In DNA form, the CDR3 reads TGTGCCAGCAGCTCCTTCTACGAGCAGTACTTC. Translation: CASSSFYEQYF.